This T cell receptor beta chain is drawn from a study of long-term antiretroviral therapy in people with HIV. Broader study findings: ART preceded a rise in diversity that nonetheless stayed lower than in transplant donor controls.

The V and J ends lost 4 bases and 4 bases, in that order; junction bases with no gene match: 10. Looked up from germline, CDR1 is SGHTA and CDR2 is FQGNSA. The CDR3 contains 16 residues. As concerns this clone: Its antigen is undetermined.

Version v3.0 of the immunoSEQ assay was performed at survey level. Profiled with immunoSEQ multiplex PCR; TCRdb holds only in-frame clones, not every one. The data contain some 18,000 clones, over 70% of them seen just once; the ten biggest clones take up roughly 15%. The chain couples TRBV7-2 to TRBJ2-5; 9 bases agree with TRBD1. The source of this sequence is a man aged 30-40 years with HIV. Here the sequenced sample was unsorted PBMCs, taken approximately 2.1 years before starting antiretroviral therapy. CDR3 DNA sequence: TGTGCCAGCAGCTCGGGACAGGGCTTAGGTCGAGAGACCCAGTACTTC. Translating it yields CASSSGQGLGRETQYF. The entire variable domain, with the rest obtained from reference TRBV7-2 and TRBJ2-5, is as follows: GAGVSQSPSNKVTEKGKDVELRCDPISGHTALYWYRQSLGQGLEFLIYFQGNSAPDKSGLPSDRFSAERTGGSVSTLTIQRTQQEDSAVYLCASSSGQGLGRETQYFGPGTRLLVL.